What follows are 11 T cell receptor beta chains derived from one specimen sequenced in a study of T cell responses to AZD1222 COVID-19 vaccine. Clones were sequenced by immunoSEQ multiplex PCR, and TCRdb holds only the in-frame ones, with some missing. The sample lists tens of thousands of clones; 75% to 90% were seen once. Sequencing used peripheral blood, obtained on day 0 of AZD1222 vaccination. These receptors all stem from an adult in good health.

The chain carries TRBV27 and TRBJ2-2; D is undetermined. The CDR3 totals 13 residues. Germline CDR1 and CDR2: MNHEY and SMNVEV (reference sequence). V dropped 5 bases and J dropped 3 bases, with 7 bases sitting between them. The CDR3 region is CASSLSDTGELFF. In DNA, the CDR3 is TGTGCCAGCAGTCTAAGCGACACCGGGGAGCTGTTTTTT.

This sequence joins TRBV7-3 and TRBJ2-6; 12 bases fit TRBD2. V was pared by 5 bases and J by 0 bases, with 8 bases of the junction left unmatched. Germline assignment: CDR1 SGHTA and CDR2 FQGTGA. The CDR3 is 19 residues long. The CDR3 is CASSPRLAGAPSGANVLTF. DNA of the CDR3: TGTGCCAGCAGCCCGAGACTAGCGGGAGCCCCCTCTGGGGCCAACGTCCTGACTTTC. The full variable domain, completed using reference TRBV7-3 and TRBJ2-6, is GAGVSQTPSNKVTEKGKYVELRCDPISGHTALYWYRQSLGQGPEFLIYFQGTGAADDSGLPNDRFFAVRPEGSVSTLKIQRTERGDSAVYLCASSPRLAGAPSGANVLTFGAGSRLTVL.

CDR3 residues: CASSTTSGTPYEQYF. CDR3 DNA: TGTGCCAGCAGCACGACTAGCGGGACCCCCTACGAGCAGTACTTC. The V call is TRBV7-9, the J call TRBJ2-7; 11 bases fit TRBD2. This CDR3 has 15 amino acids. Trimming at V came to 5 bases and at J to 2 bases, leaving 5 bases not matched to a gene. From germline, CDR1 is SEHNR and CDR2 FQNEAQ (reference sequence). The variable domain in full, with the rest retrieved from reference TRBV7-9 and TRBJ2-7, is DTGVSQNPRHKITKRGQNVTFRCDPISEHNRLYWYRQTLGQGPEFLTYFQNEAQLEKSRLLSDRFSAERPKGSFSTLEIQRTEQGDSAMYLCASSTTSGTPYEQYFGPGTRLTVT.

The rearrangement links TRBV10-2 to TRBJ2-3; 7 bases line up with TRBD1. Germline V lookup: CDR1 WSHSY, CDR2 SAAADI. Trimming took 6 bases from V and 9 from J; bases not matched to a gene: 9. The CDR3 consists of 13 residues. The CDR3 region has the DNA TGCGCCAGCAGGTCCTCCGCAGGGGGAACGCAGTATTTT. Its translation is CASRSSAGGTQYF.

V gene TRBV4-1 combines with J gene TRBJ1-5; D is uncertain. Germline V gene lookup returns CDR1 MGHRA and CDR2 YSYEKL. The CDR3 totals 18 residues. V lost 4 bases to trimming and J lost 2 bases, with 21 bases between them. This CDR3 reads CASSPTLFGPAGNQPQHF. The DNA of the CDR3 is TGCGCCAGCAGCCCTACCTTGTTCGGTCCTGCCGGCAATCAGCCCCAGCATTTT.

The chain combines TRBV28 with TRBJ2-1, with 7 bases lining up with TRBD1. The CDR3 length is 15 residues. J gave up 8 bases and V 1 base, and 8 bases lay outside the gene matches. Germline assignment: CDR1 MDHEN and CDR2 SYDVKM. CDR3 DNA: TGTGCCAGCAGTTTATTGAGGGGGCTTGCGGATGAGCAGTTCTTC. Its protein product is CASSLLRGLADEQFF.

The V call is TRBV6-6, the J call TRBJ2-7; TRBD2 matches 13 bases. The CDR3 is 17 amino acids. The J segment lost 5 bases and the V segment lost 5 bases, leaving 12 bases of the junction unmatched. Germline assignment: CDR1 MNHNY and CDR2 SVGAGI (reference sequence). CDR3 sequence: CASSPLRLAGGLHEQYF. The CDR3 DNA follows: TGTGCCAGCAGTCCACTCCGACTAGCGGGAGGTCTCCACGAGCAGTACTTC.

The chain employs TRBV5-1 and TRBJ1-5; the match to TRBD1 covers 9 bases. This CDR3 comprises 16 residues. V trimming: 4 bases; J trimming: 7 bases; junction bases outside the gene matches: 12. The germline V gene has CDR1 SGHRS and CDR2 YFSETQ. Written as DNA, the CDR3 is TGCGCCAGCAGCCGTGACCCCGGGACAGGGAACCAGCCCCAGCATTTT. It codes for CASSRDPGTGNQPQHF. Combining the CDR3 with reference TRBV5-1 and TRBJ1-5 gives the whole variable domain KAGVTQTPRYLIKTRGQQVTLSCSPISGHRSVSWYQQTPGQGLQFLFEYFSETQRNKGNFPGRFSGRQFSNSRSEMNVSTLELGDSALYLCASSRDPGTGNQPQHFGDGTRLSIL.

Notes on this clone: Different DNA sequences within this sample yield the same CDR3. The CDR3 sequence is CASSGKTGPHEQYF. The CDR3 nucleotides read TGCGCCAGCAGTGGAAAGACAGGGCCCCACGAGCAGTACTTC. The rearrangement joins TRBV5-1 to TRBJ2-7; the match to TRBD1 covers 7 bases. The V segment lost 5 bases and the J segment 5 bases; nucleotides outside the gene matches: 10. CDR1 is SGHRS and CDR2 is YFSETQ in the germline V gene. This CDR3 contains 14 residues.

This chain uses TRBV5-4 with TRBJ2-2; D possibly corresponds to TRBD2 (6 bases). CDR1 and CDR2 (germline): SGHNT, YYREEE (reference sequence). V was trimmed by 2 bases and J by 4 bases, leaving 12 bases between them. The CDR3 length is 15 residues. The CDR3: CASSLGGVSTGELFF. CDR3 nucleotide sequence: TGTGCCAGCAGCTTAGGAGGGGTGAGCACCGGGGAGCTGTTTTTT.

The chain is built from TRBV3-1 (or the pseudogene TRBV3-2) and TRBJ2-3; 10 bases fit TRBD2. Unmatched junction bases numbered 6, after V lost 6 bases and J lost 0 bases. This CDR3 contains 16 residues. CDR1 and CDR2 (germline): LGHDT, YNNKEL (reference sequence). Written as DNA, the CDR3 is TGTGCCAGCAGTTCCACTAGCGGGACTAGCACAGATACGCAGTATTTT. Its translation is CASSSTSGTSTDTQYF.